These T cell receptor beta chains were read from a single sample in a study of identical twins. TCRdb recomputed calls from the 5' RACE reads with MiXCR, one row per CDR3 protein. The top ten hold around 8% of the sample, which has 150,000 or so distinct CDR3 sequences, roughly 3.5% seen once. The sample was memory T cells sorted from blood. The receptors here all came from a man younger than 35 in good health. Each CDR3 is given with its conserved first and last residue. The D gene is left open where the match is weak. For some rows the clone size is stated as once, few or many, or as a class when expanded; others skip it.

clone_size: many
j_call: TRBJ2-1
d_call: TRBD2
v_call: TRBV6-1
cdr3_nt: TGTGCCAGCAGGGGAGGGCCAGGCCGGGTTCGGTTCTTC
cdr3_aa: CASRGGPGRVRFF

clone_size: many
j_call: TRBJ2-1
d_call: .
v_call: TRBV15
cdr3_nt: TGTGCCACCAGCAGGGTGGATGAGCAGTTCTTC
cdr3_aa: CATSRVDEQFF

clone_size: many
j_call: TRBJ2-1
d_call: .
v_call: TRBV20-1
cdr3_nt: TGCAGTGCTACTTCGCGCGCGTATGCGAATGAGCAGTTCTTC
cdr3_aa: CSATSRAYANEQFF

clone_size: many
j_call: TRBJ2-2
d_call: TRBD2
v_call: TRBV27
cdr3_nt: TGTGCCACCATAGCGGGAGGGACCGGGGAGCTGTTTTTT
cdr3_aa: CATIAGGTGELFF

clone_size: many
j_call: TRBJ1-1
d_call: .
v_call: TRBV6-5
cdr3_nt: TGTGCCAGCAGTTATCGGCGGGGGGCGAACACTGAAGCTTTCTTT
cdr3_aa: CASSYRRGANTEAFF

clone_size: many
j_call: TRBJ1-4
d_call: .
v_call: TRBV7-2
cdr3_nt: TGTGCCAGCAGCTTAGGGGGCCCCCTGAGGGAAAAACTGTTTTTT
cdr3_aa: CASSLGGPLREKLFF

clone_size: many
j_call: TRBJ2-2
d_call: .
v_call: TRBV5-5
cdr3_nt: TGTGCCAGCAGCTTGGAGAGCGGGACCGGGGAGCTGTTTTTT
cdr3_aa: CASSLESGTGELFF

clone_size: .
j_call: TRBJ2-1
d_call: TRBD1
v_call: TRBV18
cdr3_nt: TGTGCCAGCTCACCTGAGAGACAGGGGACGAATGAGCAGTTCTTC
cdr3_aa: CASSPERQGTNEQFF

clone_size: few
j_call: TRBJ2-6
d_call: .
v_call: TRBV14
cdr3_nt: TGTGCCAGCAGCAGACGGAGCACAGTCTCTGGGGCCAACGTCCTGACTTTC
cdr3_aa: CASSRRSTVSGANVLTF

clone_size: .
j_call: TRBJ2-2
d_call: TRBD2
v_call: TRBV4-1
cdr3_nt: TGCGCCAGCGGGCGGGAGGGTAGGACCGGGGAGCTGTTTTTT
cdr3_aa: CASGREGRTGELFF

clone_size: many
j_call: TRBJ1-1
d_call: TRBD1
v_call: TRBV19
cdr3_nt: TGTGCCAGTAGGCGATTCGACAGGGGGAACACTGAAGCTTTCTTT
cdr3_aa: CASRRFDRGNTEAFF

clone_size: .
j_call: TRBJ1-2
d_call: .
v_call: TRBV19
cdr3_nt: TGTGCCAGTAACTACGGGCGGTTAGGAGGCGGCTACACCTTC
cdr3_aa: CASNYGRLGGGYTF

clone_size: many
j_call: TRBJ1-2
d_call: .
v_call: TRBV7-9
cdr3_nt: TGTGCCAGCAGCTCTGGGCCCTACCTCACCTTC
cdr3_aa: CASSSGPYLTF

clone_size: many
j_call: TRBJ2-1
d_call: .
v_call: TRBV7-6
cdr3_nt: TGTGCCAGCAGCTTAAGAGCCCCGCGGGATGAGCAGTTCTTC
cdr3_aa: CASSLRAPRDEQFF

clone_size: many
j_call: TRBJ2-1
d_call: .
v_call: TRBV29-1
cdr3_nt: TGCAGCGTGCGACTACAACATGAGCAGTTCTTC
cdr3_aa: CSVRLQHEQFF

clone_size: many
j_call: TRBJ2-5
d_call: .
v_call: TRBV29-1
cdr3_nt: TGCAGCGTAGTAGCGGCACACGAAGAGACCCAGTACTTC
cdr3_aa: CSVVAAHEETQYF

clone_size: many
j_call: TRBJ1-5
d_call: .
v_call: TRBV6-5
cdr3_nt: TGTGCCAGCAGTTATGACAGAAAACAGCCCCAGCATTTT
cdr3_aa: CASSYDRKQPQHF

clone_size: many
j_call: TRBJ2-7
d_call: TRBD1
v_call: TRBV4-2
cdr3_nt: TGTGCCAGCAGCCAAGATCCCCAGGGGGATTACGAGCAGTACTTC
cdr3_aa: CASSQDPQGDYEQYF

clone_size: many
j_call: TRBJ1-1
d_call: .
v_call: TRBV12-3/TRBV12-4
cdr3_nt: TGTGCCAGCGCAAGAAATGGAGACGGCACTGAAGCTTTCTTT
cdr3_aa: CASARNGDGTEAFF

clone_size: many
j_call: TRBJ2-1
d_call: TRBD2
v_call: TRBV20-1
cdr3_nt: TGCAGTGCTAGTATACCGGGACTAGCGGTATACAATGAGCAGTTCTTC
cdr3_aa: CSASIPGLAVYNEQFF

clone_size: many
j_call: TRBJ2-5
d_call: .
v_call: TRBV18
cdr3_nt: TGTGCCAGCTCACCCGACCAGGGTGGACAAGAGACCCAGTACTTC
cdr3_aa: CASSPDQGGQETQYF

clone_size: many
j_call: TRBJ2-5
d_call: .
v_call: TRBV5-6
cdr3_nt: TGTGCCAGCAGCGCCCGGGACTGGCGAGGAAAGACCCAGTACTTC
cdr3_aa: CASSARDWRGKTQYF

clone_size: many
j_call: TRBJ2-1
d_call: TRBD2
v_call: TRBV27
cdr3_nt: TGTGCCAGCGCCCAAATTAGTCCGGGAGGGTCCTACAATGAGCAGTTCTTC
cdr3_aa: CASAQISPGGSYNEQFF

clone_size: many
j_call: TRBJ2-1
d_call: TRBD1
v_call: TRBV3-1
cdr3_nt: TGTGCCAGCGGGGACAGGGTAAGATCCTACAATGAGCAGTTCTTC
cdr3_aa: CASGDRVRSYNEQFF

clone_size: many
j_call: TRBJ2-7
d_call: .
v_call: TRBV7-9
cdr3_nt: TGTGCCAGCAGCTTTCTAACAGAGGGACATTACGAGCAGTACTTC
cdr3_aa: CASSFLTEGHYEQYF

clone_size: many
j_call: TRBJ1-2
d_call: .
v_call: TRBV5-5
cdr3_nt: TGTGCCAGCAGCTTGGTAGCAGGCCACTATGGCTACACCTTC
cdr3_aa: CASSLVAGHYGYTF

clone_size: few
j_call: TRBJ2-3
d_call: TRBD1
v_call: TRBV6-2/TRBV6-3
cdr3_nt: TGTGCCAGCAGTTACTCCGCAAGCTCCCTCAGGGGGCGCGGGGCAGATACGCAGTATTTT
cdr3_aa: CASSYSASSLRGRGADTQYF

clone_size: many
j_call: TRBJ1-4
d_call: .
v_call: TRBV5-1
cdr3_nt: TGCGCCAGCCGCCTAGGTGGTAGAAACAGTCAAGAAAAACTGTTTTTT
cdr3_aa: CASRLGGRNSQEKLFF

clone_size: many
j_call: TRBJ2-7
d_call: .
v_call: TRBV3-1
cdr3_nt: TGTGCCAGCAGCCAAACTTTAGAGCAGTACTTC
cdr3_aa: CASSQTLEQYF

clone_size: .
j_call: TRBJ1-4
d_call: TRBD1
v_call: TRBV4-1
cdr3_nt: TGCGCCAGCAGCCAAGATAATCAGGGGGCCGAAAAACTGTTTTTT
cdr3_aa: CASSQDNQGAEKLFF

clone_size: many
j_call: TRBJ2-3
d_call: .
v_call: TRBV7-3
cdr3_nt: TGTGCCAGCAGCTCACGGGGGAGCACAGATACGCAGTATTTT
cdr3_aa: CASSSRGSTDTQYF

clone_size: few
j_call: TRBJ2-7
d_call: .
v_call: TRBV20-1
cdr3_nt: TGCAGTGCTAGCAGGCCGGGACCCCCCTCCTACGAGCAGTACTTC
cdr3_aa: CSASRPGPPSYEQYF

clone_size: few
j_call: TRBJ1-5
d_call: .
v_call: TRBV15
cdr3_nt: TGTGCCACCAGCAGAGAAAACAATCAGCCCCAGCATTTT
cdr3_aa: CATSRENNQPQHF

clone_size: many
j_call: TRBJ2-2
d_call: TRBD1
v_call: TRBV5-1
cdr3_nt: TGCGCCAGCAGCTTTAGTACCGGGACAGGGGGCACCGGGGAGCTGTTTTTT
cdr3_aa: CASSFSTGTGGTGELFF

clone_size: .
j_call: TRBJ2-3
d_call: .
v_call: TRBV6-2/TRBV6-3
cdr3_nt: TGTGCCAGCAGGATTACTAGCACAGATACGCAGTATTTT
cdr3_aa: CASRITSTDTQYF

clone_size: many
j_call: TRBJ2-1
d_call: .
v_call: TRBV6-2/TRBV6-3
cdr3_nt: TGTGCCAGCAGTTACTCTCCCCCGAGGGGCGTTTACAATGAGCAGTTCTTC
cdr3_aa: CASSYSPPRGVYNEQFF

clone_size: many
j_call: TRBJ2-5
d_call: .
v_call: TRBV20-1
cdr3_nt: TGCAGTGCTAGCGTCACCCAAGAGACCCAGTACTTC
cdr3_aa: CSASVTQETQYF

clone_size: many
j_call: TRBJ2-5
d_call: .
v_call: TRBV3-1
cdr3_nt: TGTGCCAGCAGCGGGCGAGGGCCTTGGGAGACCCAGTACTTC
cdr3_aa: CASSGRGPWETQYF

clone_size: few
j_call: TRBJ1-3
d_call: .
v_call: TRBV6-5
cdr3_nt: TGTGCCAGCAGTTGGCAGGGGTCGGTCGGAAACACCATATATTTT
cdr3_aa: CASSWQGSVGNTIYF

clone_size: many
j_call: TRBJ1-1
d_call: .
v_call: TRBV11-2
cdr3_nt: TGTGCCAGCAGCTTAGGGGTTTTGAACACTGAAGCTTTCTTT
cdr3_aa: CASSLGVLNTEAFF

clone_size: many
j_call: TRBJ2-4
d_call: .
v_call: TRBV15
cdr3_nt: TGTGCCACCAGCAGAGATTACGAAAACATTCAGTACTTC
cdr3_aa: CATSRDYENIQYF

clone_size: many
j_call: TRBJ2-7
d_call: .
v_call: TRBV15
cdr3_nt: TGTGCCACCAGCAGAAACTCCTACGAGCAGTACTTC
cdr3_aa: CATSRNSYEQYF

clone_size: many
j_call: TRBJ2-1
d_call: TRBD2
v_call: TRBV4-1
cdr3_nt: TGCGCCAGCAGCCAAGAACGTTTACTAGCGGGAGTATCAAAGTTCTTC
cdr3_aa: CASSQERLLAGVSKFF